The 2 T cell receptor beta chains below all came from one sample that was sequenced in a study of shared clonotypes between healthy human individuals (dated by TCRdb to about 2020). CD8 naive samples consisted of CD45RO-negative cells that were positively selected for CCR7, yielding a CD45RA+CCR7+ population without TemRA cells. The library was made by the immunoSEQ multiplex PCR assay. The immuneACCESS repertoire file appears here via TCRdb, limited to in-frame rearrangements. These files lack a portion of the clones; in checked studies, under half of the deficit traces to unresolved V genes, and the cause of the others is not known. The sample table contains around 1.9 million clones; only one count was recorded for just under 95% of them. About 1.7% of the sample lies in the top ten. Sequencing was carried out using naive CD8+ T cells from PBMCs. The meaning of the sample's cell subset or site label: CD45RA+CCR7+. The receptors stem from a man aged 18 to 30 in good health. Some clones in this sample may be carry-over from other donors' samples.

The rearrangement joins TRBV11-2 to TRBJ2-2; 10 bases are shared with TRBD2. V shed 0 bases, J shed 8 bases, and the junction held 12 bases outside the gene matches. The V gene's germline CDR1 is SGHAT and CDR2 FQNNGV. The CDR3 spans 18 residues. The CDR3 region has the DNA TGTGCCAGCAGCTTAGATCACATAGCGGGAGGCCTTCGGGGGGAGCTGTTTTTT. It yields the protein CASSLDHIAGGLRGELFF.

The genes are TRBV6-1 and TRBJ2-1, with 10 nucleotides matching TRBD2. V gave up 7 bases and J gave up 6 bases; unmatched junction bases: 9. The CDR3 spans 15 residues. Germline V lookup: CDR1 MNHNS, CDR2 SASEGT. CDR3 region: CASTLVAGGSNEQFF. The DNA for the CDR3 is TGTGCCAGCACCCTAGTAGCGGGAGGCTCCAATGAGCAGTTCTTC.